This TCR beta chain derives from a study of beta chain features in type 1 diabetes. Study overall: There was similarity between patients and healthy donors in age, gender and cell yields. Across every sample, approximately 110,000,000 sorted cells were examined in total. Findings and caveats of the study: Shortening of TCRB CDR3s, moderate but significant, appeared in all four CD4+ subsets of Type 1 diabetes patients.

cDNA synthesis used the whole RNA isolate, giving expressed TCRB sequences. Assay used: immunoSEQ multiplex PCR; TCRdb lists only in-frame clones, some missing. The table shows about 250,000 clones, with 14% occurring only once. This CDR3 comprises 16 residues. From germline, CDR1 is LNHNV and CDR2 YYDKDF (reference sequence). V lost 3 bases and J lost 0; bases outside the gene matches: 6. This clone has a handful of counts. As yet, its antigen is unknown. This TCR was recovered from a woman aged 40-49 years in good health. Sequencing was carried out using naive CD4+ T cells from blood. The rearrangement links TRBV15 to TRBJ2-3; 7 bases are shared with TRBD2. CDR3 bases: TGTGCCACCAGCAGGCGCGGGAGCCCTAGCACAGATACGCAGTATTTT. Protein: CATSRRGSPSTDTQYF.